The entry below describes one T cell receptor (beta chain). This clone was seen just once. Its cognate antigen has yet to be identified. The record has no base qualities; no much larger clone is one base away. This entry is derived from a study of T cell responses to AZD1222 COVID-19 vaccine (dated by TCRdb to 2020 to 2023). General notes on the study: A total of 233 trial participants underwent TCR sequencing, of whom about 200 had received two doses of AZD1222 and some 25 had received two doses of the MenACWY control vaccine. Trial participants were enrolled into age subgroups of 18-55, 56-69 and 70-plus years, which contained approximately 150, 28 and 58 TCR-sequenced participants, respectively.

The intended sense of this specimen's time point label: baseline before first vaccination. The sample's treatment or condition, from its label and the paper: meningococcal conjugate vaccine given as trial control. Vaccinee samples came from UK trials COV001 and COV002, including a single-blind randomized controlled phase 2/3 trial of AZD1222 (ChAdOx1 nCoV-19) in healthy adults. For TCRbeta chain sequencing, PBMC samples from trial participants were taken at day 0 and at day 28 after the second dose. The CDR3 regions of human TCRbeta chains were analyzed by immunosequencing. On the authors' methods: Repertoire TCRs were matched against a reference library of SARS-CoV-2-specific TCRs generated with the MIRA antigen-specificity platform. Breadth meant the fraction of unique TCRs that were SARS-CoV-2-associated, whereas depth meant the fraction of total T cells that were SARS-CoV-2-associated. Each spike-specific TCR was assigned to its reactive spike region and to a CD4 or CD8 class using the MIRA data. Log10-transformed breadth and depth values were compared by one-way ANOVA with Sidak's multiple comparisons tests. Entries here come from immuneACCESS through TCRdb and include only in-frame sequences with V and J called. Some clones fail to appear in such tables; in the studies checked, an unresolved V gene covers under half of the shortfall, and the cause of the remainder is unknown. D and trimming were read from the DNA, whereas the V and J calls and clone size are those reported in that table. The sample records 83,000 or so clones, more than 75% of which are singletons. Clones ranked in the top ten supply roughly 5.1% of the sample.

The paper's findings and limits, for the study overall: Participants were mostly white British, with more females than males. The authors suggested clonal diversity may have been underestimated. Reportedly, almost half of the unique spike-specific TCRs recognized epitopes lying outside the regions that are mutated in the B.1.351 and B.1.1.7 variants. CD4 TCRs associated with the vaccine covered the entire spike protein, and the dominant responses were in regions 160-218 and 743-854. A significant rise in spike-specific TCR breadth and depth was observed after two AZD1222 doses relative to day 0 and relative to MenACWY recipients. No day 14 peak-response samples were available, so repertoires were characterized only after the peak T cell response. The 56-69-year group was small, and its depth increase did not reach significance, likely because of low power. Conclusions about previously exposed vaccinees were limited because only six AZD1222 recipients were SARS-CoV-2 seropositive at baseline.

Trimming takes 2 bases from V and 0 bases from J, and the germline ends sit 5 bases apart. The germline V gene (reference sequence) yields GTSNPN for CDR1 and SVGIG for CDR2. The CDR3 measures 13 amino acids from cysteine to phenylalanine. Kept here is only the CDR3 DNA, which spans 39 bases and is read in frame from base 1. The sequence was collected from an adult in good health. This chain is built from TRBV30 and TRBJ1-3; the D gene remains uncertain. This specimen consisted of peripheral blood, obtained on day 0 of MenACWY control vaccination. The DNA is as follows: TGTGCCTGGAGTTCCTTCTCTGGAAACACCATATATTTT. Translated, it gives CAWSSFSGNTIYF.